The 8 T cell receptor beta chains below come from one sample, sequenced in a study of radiotherapy plus CTLA-4 blockade in lung cancer. Only in-frame clones appear in the TCRdb table, and some are missing; sequencing was by immunoSEQ multiplex PCR. The table includes under 100,000 clones, about 80% detected once. This specimen consisted of peripheral blood, obtained from a patient treated with radiotherapy plus ipilimumab. The receptors originated from a human donor with non-small cell lung cancer that progressed on radiotherapy plus ipilimumab.

This clone was observed once. V and J are TRBV5-6 and TRBJ2-2, with 7 nucleotides matching TRBD2. The CDR3 loop spans 17 amino acids. V was pared by 1 base and J by 4 bases, with 10 bases of the junction left unmatched. CDR1 SGHDT and CDR2 YYEEEE come from the germline V gene. The CDR3 DNA follows: TGTGCCAGCAGCTTGTTGGGCGGGGAGGGGCGCACCGGGGAGCTGTTTTTT. Protein product: CASSLLGGEGRTGELFF.

The chain links TRBV28 to TRBJ1-5; D gene uncertain. The germline V gene encodes CDR1 MDHEN and CDR2 SYDVKM. The CDR3 has 15 residues. V was cut by 6 bases and J by 2 bases, with 14 bases left in between. CDR3 region: CASRAGSLGNQPQHF. The DNA of the CDR3 is TGTGCCAGCAGGGCGGGGTCTCTTGGCAATCAGCCCCAGCATTTT.

This chain uses TRBV11-2 with TRBJ1-1; 9 bases match TRBD1. Germline CDR1 reads SGHAT; CDR2 reads FQNNGV. This CDR3 is 14 amino acids long. The V and J ends lost 5 bases and 5 bases, in that order; junction bases with no gene match: 6. The CDR3 sequence is CASSPRTGVTEAFF. The CDR3, as DNA: TGTGCCAGCAGCCCCCGGACAGGGGTGACTGAAGCTTTCTTT.

Note on this clone: Relative to the germline gene, one junction end is altered; a read error may explain this. The chain combines TRBV7-7 with TRBJ2-1; the match to TRBD2 covers 8 bases. CDR1 and CDR2 from the germline V gene are SSHAT and FNYEAQ (reference sequence). There are 15 residues in the CDR3. CDR3 nucleotide sequence: TGTGCTAGCAGCTTAAGCGGGAGTGGGCCGAATGAGCAGTTCTTC. Its protein is CASSLSGSGPNEQFF. Filled out from reference TRBV7-7 and TRBJ2-1, the complete variable domain reads GAGVSQSPRYKVTKRGQDVTLRCDPISSHATLYWYQQALGQGPEFLTYFNYEAQPDKSGLPSDRFSAERPEGSISTLTIQRTEQRDSAMYRCASSLSGSGPNEQFFGPGTRLTVL.

V is TRBV18 and J is TRBJ2-7, with 7 bases matching TRBD1. This CDR3 region has 13 residues. The V and J ends lost 4 bases and 4 bases, in that order; junction bases with no gene match: 4. The germline CDR1 and CDR2 sequences are KGHSH and LQKENI. For the CDR3, the DNA is TGTGCCAGCTCACAGCCGACAGGGTACGAGCAGTACTTC. Translation: CASSQPTGYEQYF.

The rearrangement joins TRBV5-6 to TRBJ1-3; D uncertain. The V gene lost 2 bases and the J gene lost 0 bases, with 12 bases spanning the gap. Germline V gives CDR1 SGHDT, CDR2 YYEEEE. The CDR3 spans 16 residues. The chain's CDR3 is CASSLRTVISGNTIYF. DNA for the CDR3: TGTGCCAGCAGCTTACGAACAGTCATCTCTGGAAACACCATATATTTT.

This clone was detected a few times. The CDR3 loop is CASSYDRGSVEAFF. The CDR3 DNA reads as TGCGCCAGCAGCTACGACAGGGGTTCGGTTGAAGCTTTCTTT. The chain joins TRBV5-1 to TRBJ1-1, with TRBD1 matching over 8 bases. Germline values: CDR1 SGHRS, CDR2 YFSETQ. J was trimmed by 7 bases and V by 3 bases; bases with no gene match: 8. The CDR3 totals 14 residues.

The V and J genes are TRBV7-2 and TRBJ1-2; 8 positions match TRBD1. CDR1 SGHTA and CDR2 FQGNSA come from the germline V gene. V trimming: 5 bases; J trimming: 8 bases; junction bases outside the gene matches: 7. The CDR3 runs to 13 residues. This CDR3 reads CASSPGQGGGYTF. DNA of the CDR3: TGTGCCAGCAGCCCCGGACAGGGTGGGGGCTACACCTTC.